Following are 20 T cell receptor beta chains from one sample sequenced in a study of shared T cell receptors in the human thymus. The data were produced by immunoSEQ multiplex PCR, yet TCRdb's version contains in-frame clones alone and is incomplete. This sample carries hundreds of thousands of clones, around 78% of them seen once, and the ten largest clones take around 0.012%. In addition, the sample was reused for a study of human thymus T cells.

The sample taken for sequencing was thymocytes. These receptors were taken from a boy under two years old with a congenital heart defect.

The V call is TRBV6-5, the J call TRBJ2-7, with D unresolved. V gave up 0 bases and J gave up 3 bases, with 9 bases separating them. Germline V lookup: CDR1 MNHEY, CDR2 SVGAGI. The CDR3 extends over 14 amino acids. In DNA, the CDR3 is TGTGCCAGCAGTTACTCTTACCCCGGCTACGAGCAGTACTTC. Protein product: CASSYSYPGYEQYF.

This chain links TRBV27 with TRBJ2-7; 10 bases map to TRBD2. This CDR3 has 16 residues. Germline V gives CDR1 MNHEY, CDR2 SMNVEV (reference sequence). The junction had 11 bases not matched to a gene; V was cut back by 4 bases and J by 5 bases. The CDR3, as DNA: TGTGCCAGCAGTTCGCTTTCTAGCGGGAGACTAAACGAGCAGTACTTC. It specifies CASSSLSSGRLNEQYF.

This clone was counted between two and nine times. The CDR3 coding sequence is TGTGCCAGCAGCCCTCGGACAGCCTTGGGGAAAAATCAGCCCCAGCATTTT. As protein: CASSPRTALGKNQPQHF. The rearrangement uses TRBV5-8 and TRBJ1-5; D might be TRBD1 (6 bases). The germline V gene encodes CDR1 SGHTS and CDR2 YDEGEE. CDR3 length: 17 amino acids. V was pared by 4 bases and J by 4 bases, with 21 bases between.

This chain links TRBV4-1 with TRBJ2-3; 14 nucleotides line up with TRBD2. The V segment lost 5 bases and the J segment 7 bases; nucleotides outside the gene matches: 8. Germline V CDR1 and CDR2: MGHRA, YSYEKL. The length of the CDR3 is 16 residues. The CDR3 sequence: CASSDGTSGRFHTQYF. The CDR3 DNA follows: TGCGCCAGCAGCGACGGGACTAGCGGGAGATTCCATACGCAGTATTTT.

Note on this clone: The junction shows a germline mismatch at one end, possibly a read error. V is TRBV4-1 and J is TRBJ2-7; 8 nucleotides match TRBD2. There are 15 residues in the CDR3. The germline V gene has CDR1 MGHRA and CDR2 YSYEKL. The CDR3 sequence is CASSQKPLAEPGAHF. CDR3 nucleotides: TGCGCCAGCAGCCAAAAGCCACTAGCGGAACCCGGAGCGCACTTC.

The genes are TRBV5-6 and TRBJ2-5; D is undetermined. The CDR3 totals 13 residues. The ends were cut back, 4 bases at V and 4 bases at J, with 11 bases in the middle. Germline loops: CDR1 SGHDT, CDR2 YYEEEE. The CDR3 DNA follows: TGTGCCAGCAGCCCTCGACGGAGAGAGACCCAGTACTTC. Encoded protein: CASSPRRRETQYF.

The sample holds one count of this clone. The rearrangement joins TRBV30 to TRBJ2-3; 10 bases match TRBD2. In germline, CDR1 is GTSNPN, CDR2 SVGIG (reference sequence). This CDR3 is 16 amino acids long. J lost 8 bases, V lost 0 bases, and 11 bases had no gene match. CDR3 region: CAWSVRSGPSGGTQYF. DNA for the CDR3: TGTGCCTGGAGTGTACGGAGCGGCCCTAGCGGGGGTACGCAGTATTTT.

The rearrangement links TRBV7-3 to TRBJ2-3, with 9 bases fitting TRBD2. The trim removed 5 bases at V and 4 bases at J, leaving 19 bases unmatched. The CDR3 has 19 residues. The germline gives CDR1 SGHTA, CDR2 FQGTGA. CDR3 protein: CASSPRGREGLMGADTQYF. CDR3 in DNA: TGTGCCAGCAGCCCTCGCGGGCGGGAGGGCCTAATGGGTGCAGATACGCAGTATTTT. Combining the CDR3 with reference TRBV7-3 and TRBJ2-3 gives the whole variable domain GAGVSQTPSNKVTEKGKYVELRCDPISGHTALYWYRQSLGQGPEFLIYFQGTGAADDSGLPNDRFFAVRPEGSVSTLKIQRTERGDSAVYLCASSPRGREGLMGADTQYFGPGTRLTVL.

The CDR3: CATSRESGNEQFF. For the CDR3, the DNA is TGTGCCACCAGCAGAGAAAGCGGCAATGAGCAGTTCTTC. The chain carries TRBV15 and TRBJ2-1; possibly TRBD2 for D (5 bases). V was cut by 0 bases and J by 6 bases, with 6 bases left in between. The CDR3 runs 13 residues. Looked up from germline, CDR1 is LNHNV and CDR2 is YYDKDF (reference sequence).

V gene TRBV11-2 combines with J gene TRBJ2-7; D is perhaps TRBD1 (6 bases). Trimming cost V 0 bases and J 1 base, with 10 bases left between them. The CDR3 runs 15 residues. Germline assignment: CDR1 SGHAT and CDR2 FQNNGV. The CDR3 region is CASSLDGRGSYEQYF. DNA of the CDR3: TGTGCCAGCAGCTTAGATGGCAGGGGATCCTACGAGCAGTACTTC.

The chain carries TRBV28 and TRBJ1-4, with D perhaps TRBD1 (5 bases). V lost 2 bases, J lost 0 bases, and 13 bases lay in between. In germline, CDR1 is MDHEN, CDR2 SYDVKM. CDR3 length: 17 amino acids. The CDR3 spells CASSLNAGFSTNEKLFF. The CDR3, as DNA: TGTGCCAGCAGTTTAAACGCAGGGTTCTCAACTAATGAAAAACTGTTTTTT.

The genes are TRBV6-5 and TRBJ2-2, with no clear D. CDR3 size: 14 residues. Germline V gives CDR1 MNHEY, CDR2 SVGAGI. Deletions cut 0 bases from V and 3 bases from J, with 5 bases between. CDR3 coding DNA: TGTGCCAGCAGTTACTCCCGGGACACCGGGGAGCTGTTTTTT. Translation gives CASSYSRDTGELFF.

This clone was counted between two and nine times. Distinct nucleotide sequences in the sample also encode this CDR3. CDR3 in DNA: TGTGCCAGTAGTATAACAGATAATCAGCCCCAGCATTTT. This sequence encodes CASSITDNQPQHF. The rearrangement links TRBV19 to TRBJ1-5; D gene uncertain. The CDR3 spans 13 residues. Germline lookup yields CDR1 LNHDA and CDR2 SQIVND (reference sequence). Trimming shortened V by 2 bases and J by 4 bases, and 6 bases separated the two germline ends.

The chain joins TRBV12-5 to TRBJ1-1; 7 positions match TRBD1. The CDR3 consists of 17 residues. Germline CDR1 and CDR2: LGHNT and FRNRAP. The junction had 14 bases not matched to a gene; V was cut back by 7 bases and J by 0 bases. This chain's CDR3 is CASALRDRRQVNTEAFF. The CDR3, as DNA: TGTGCTAGTGCCTTGAGGGACAGAAGGCAAGTGAACACTGAAGCTTTCTTT.

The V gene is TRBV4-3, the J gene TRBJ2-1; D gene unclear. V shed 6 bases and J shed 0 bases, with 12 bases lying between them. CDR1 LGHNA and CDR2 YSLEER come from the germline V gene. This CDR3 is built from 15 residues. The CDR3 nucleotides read TGCGCCAGCAGTCAGACCTGGAGCTCCTACAATGAGCAGTTCTTC. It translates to CASSQTWSSYNEQFF.

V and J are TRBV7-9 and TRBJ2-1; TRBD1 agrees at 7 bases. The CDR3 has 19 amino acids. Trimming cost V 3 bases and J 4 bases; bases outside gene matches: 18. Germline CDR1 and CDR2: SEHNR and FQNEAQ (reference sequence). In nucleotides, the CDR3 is TGTGCCAGCAGCTTCGATACCTTCCCCGACAGGGCGCCGTACAATGAGCAGTTCTTC. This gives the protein CASSFDTFPDRAPYNEQFF.

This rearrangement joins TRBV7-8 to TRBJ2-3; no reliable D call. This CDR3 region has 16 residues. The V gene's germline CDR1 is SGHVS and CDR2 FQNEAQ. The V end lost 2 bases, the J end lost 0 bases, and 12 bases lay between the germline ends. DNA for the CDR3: TGTGCCAGCAGCTTAATCTGCATAGCTAGCACAGATACGCAGTATTTT. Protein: CASSLICIASTDTQYF.

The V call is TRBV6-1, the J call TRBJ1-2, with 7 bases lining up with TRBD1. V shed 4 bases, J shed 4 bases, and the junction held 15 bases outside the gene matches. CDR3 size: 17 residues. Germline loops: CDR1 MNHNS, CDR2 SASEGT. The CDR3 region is CASSVTADRDSGYGYTF. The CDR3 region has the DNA TGTGCCAGCAGTGTCACGGCCGACCGGGACAGCGGCTATGGCTACACCTTC.

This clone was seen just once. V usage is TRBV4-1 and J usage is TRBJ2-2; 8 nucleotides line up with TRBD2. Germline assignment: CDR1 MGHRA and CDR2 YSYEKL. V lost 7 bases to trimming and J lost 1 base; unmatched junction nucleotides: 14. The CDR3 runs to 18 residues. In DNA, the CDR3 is TGCGCCAGCACCCTCACCCCTGGGAGCGGGGGGAACACCGGGGAGCTGTTTTTT. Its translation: CASTLTPGSGGNTGELFF.

CDR3 coding DNA: TGTGCCAGCAGCCCAGGGGTGGGGCGAGCTTTCTTT. It specifies CASSPGVGRAFF. The rearrangement uses TRBV27 and TRBJ1-1; TRBD1 might be the D (6 bases). V dropped 6 bases and J dropped 10 bases, with 15 bases sitting between them. This CDR3 is built from 12 residues. Per the germline V gene, CDR1 is MNHEY and CDR2 is SMNVEV (reference sequence).